Only a few counts were recorded for the clone carrying this TCR beta chain. The antigen is unknown. With the Oncomine TCR Beta short-read assay, DNA from cultured CD4+ T cells was sequenced. TCRdb analysed the PCR reads with MiXCR anew, one entry per CDR3 protein. The sample holds 15,000 to 20,000 distinct CDR3 sequences, roughly 27% seen once. The data are from a study of vaccination and CD4 T cells after COVID-19. Study-wide context: Recovered-phase convalescent patients showed SARS-CoV-2 positivity by nasal swab PCR; 8 or 9 were mild, one severe. Investigators took post-vaccine samples a median roughly 72 days after dose two, within a range of 14 to 241.

The V gene end was trimmed by 5 bases and the J gene end by 2 bases; junction bases not matched to a gene: 4. The CDR3 runs to 15 residues. The germline CDR1 and CDR2 sequences are SGHVS and FQNEAQ. The treatment: roughly 10-day PBMC culture with coronavirus spike peptide pools or control peptides (ViraFEST assay). Findings and caveats of the study: Convalescent patients' median share of reactive clones seen only post-vaccination was 85% to 90%.

The chain is built from TRBV7-8 and TRBJ1-5; 9 bases are a match to TRBD1. This clonotype originated in a human donor with COVID-19. Sequencing input: cultured CD4+ T cells from blood. The CDR3 loop is CASSPRDRGNQPQHF. For the CDR3, the DNA is TGTGCCAGCAGCCCCCGGGACAGGGGCAATCAGCCCCAGCATTTT.